This T cell receptor beta chain stems from a study of blood T cell repertoires in COVID-19 (dated by TCRdb to between 2020 and 2021). Regarding the research as a whole: Samples from collaborators originated in the United States, Italy and Spain and spanned both the acute and convalescent phases of COVID-19. The prospective study material was composed of cDNA or gDNA derived from T cells, B-cell-depleted T cells, or PBMCs. Subjects who had been exposed to COVID-19, were actively infected with it, or had recovered from it provided the deeply sampled blood TCRbeta repertoires that made up the dataset. The repertoires were made available in a free public database intended to serve as a resource for research on the immune response to SARS-CoV-2. The samples were drawn from the first 160 participants of the ongoing ImmuneRACE study and from 1,254 subjects provided by 6 global collaborators. The sample metadata nearly always contained a de-identified subject ID, COVID-19 status, age in years and sex. Where HLA class I and class II types were available, the types were taken from metadata supplied by the sample provider, not from assay-based typing.

Each collaborating institution followed its own protocols to collect whole blood in K2EDTA tubes. Collaborator samples were shipped for TCRbeta analysis as frozen whole blood, isolated PBMCs, or DNA extracted from either sample type. About this clone: The antigen it binds to is not known. Base qualities are not provided; no much larger clone lies one nucleotide away.

TCRbeta CDR3 regions were amplified from genomic DNA using the immunoSEQ Assay, a bias-controlled multiplex PCR. On the authors' methods: The number of nucleated cells in each sample was estimated from the amplification of reference gene primers within the assay. To quantify the absolute abundance of each unique TCRbeta CDR3 rearrangement, sequence reads were collapsed and filtered. Productive Simpson clonality was computed per sample as the square root of Simpson's diversity index over productive rearrangements. TCRdb limited this immuneACCESS table to in-frame rearrangements with V and J called. A share of clones is missing; checked studies link under half to unresolved V genes, and the rest is unexplained. That table supplies the V and J calls and clone size; D and trimming were determined from the DNA. For this sample the table gives more than 95,000 clones, of which roughly 72% were detected only once. The top ten clonotypes cover around 5.2% of the sample.

What the authors observed across the whole study: Clinical and demographic metadata were provided uncurated, with the amount varying by source and participant.

Looking up the germline V gene (reference sequence) yields CDR1 MNHEY and CDR2 SMNVEV. The CDR3 spans 15 residues, from the cysteine through the phenylalanine. The only DNA kept is the CDR3, 45 bases in frame from the first base. V is reduced by 4 bases and J by 2 bases, leaving a spacing of 12 bases between them. This receptor was identified in a man aged 55 to 70 with acute or convalescent COVID-19. The V and J genes are TRBV27 and TRBJ1-5; TRBD1 is a possible D gene, resting on 5 matching bases. The sequencing sample was made of peripheral blood. The DNA is TGTGCCAGCAGTTCGACAGCTTTCGGCAATCAGCCCCAGCATTTT. This sequence encodes CASSSTAFGNQPQHF.